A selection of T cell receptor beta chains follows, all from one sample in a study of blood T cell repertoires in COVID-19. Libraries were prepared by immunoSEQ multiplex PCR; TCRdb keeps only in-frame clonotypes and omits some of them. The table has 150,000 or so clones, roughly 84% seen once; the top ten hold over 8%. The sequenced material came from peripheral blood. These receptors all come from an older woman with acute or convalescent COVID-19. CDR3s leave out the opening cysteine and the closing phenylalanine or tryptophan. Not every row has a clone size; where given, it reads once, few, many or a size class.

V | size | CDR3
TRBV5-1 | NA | ASSFSGTDNSPLH
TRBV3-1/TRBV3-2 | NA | ASSLTSGAIDTQY
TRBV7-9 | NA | ASSSLAGGPNEQF
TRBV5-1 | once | ASSPGQVQETQY
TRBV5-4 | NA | ASSLPGTSGGGYEQY
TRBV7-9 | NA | ASSPLDGPGAMQY
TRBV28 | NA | ASKTGRGYTGELF
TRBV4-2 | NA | ASSQGGGGTGAGNTIY
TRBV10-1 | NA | ASSQGGANTGELF
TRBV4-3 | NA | ASSREQGLGTEAF
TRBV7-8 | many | ASSQGQGINEKLF
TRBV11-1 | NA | ASSLSSLHTEAF
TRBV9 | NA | ASSVDPAGGLYNEQF
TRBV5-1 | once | ASSPGGQTSTGELF
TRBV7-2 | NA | ASSSQMNTEAF
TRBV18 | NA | ASSPSVGQGANVLT
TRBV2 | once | ASSQSGTSDEKLF
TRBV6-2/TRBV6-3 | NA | ASSLRQSTEAF
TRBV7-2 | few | ASSFPTPYTQY
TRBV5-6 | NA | ASSLWASTGELF
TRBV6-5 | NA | ASSYSSGTGGYT
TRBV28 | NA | ASSSTGWYEQY
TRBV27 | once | ASSLDVPRRGGTNEQF
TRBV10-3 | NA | AISVLQGGNSPLH
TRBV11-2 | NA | ASSLGGSNIQY
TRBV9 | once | ASSVGPGEQY
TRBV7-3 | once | ASSLSGAQY
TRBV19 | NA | ASSVTGSGANVLT
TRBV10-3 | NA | AIRGALVDQPQH
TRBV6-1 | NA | ASSEYPGFSYNSPLH
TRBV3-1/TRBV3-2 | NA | ASSRQINQPQH
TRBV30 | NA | ASEGVGNYGYT
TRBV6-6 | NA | ASSPTSGGGIWWF
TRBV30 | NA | AWGSGTGVSPLH
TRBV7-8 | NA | ASSSPGQGEYEQY
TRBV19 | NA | ASSIPGQAAYEQY
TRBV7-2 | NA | ASSADGGGGRTETQY
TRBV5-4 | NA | ASSRPTGMNTEAF
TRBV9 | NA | ASSTSQKKQGSNTEAF
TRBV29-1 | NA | SVEVPGQGKGNEQF
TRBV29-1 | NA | SADRGRTEAF
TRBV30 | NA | AWSNRVVRNTEAF
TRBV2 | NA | ASGTVATNEKLF
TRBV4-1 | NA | ASSQQQGDTGELF
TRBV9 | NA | ASSASSYEQY
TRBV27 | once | ASSLEGGSEAF
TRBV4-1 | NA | ASSQELGIAGPQETQY
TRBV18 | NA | ASSQGRFYGYT
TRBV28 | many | ASSLARGYNSPLH
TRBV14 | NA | ASSQGLALYNEQF
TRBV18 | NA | ASSPTSPLQY
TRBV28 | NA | ASSLSDRGDYGYT
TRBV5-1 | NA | ASSLWTGINYGYT
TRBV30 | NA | AWSDQANTEAF
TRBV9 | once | ASAKGQGRNEQF